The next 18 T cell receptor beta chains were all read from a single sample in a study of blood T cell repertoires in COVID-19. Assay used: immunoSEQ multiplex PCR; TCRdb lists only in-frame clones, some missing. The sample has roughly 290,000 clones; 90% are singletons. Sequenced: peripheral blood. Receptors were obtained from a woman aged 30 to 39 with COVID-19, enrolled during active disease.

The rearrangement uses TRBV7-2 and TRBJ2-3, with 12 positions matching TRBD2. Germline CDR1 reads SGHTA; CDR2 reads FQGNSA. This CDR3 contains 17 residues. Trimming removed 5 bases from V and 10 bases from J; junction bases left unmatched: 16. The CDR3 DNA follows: TGTGCCAGCAGCCCGAGGACTAGCGGGACCATGGGGCGTGCGCAGTATTTT. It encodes CASSPRTSGTMGRAQYF.

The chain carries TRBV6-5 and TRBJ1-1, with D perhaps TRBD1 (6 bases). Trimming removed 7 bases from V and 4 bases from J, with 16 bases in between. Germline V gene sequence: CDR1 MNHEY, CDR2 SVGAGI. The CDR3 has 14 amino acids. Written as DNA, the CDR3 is TGTGCCAGCAAAGTTTCAGGGGTGGGCACTGAAGCTTTCTTT. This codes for CASKVSGVGTEAFF.

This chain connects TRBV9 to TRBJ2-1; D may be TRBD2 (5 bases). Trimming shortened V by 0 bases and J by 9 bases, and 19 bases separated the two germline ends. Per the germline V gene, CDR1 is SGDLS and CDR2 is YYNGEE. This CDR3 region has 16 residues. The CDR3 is CASSVGVSGPLGEQFF. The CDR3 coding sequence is TGTGCCAGCAGCGTAGGGGTGAGCGGACCCTTGGGTGAGCAGTTCTTC.

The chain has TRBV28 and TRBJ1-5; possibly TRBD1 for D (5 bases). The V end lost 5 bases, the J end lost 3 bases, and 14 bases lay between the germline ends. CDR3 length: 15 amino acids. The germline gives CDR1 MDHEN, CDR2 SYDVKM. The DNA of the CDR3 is TGTGCCAGCAGTAGCCCCACAGGTTTCAATCAGCCCCAGCATTTT. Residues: CASSSPTGFNQPQHF.

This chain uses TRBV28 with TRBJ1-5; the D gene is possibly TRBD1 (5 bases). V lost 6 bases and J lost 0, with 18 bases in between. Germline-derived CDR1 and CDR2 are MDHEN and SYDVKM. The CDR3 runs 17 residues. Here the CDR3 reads CASRRITGPYSNQPQHF. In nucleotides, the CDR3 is TGTGCCAGCAGGCGAATTACAGGCCCTTATAGCAATCAGCCCCAGCATTTT.

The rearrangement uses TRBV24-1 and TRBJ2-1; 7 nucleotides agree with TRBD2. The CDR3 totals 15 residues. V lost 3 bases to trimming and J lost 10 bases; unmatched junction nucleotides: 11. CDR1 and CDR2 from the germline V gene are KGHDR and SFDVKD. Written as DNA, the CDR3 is TGTGCCACCAGTGATGCCGGGACTACAAAGGGGGAGCAGTTCTTC. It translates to CATSDAGTTKGEQFF.

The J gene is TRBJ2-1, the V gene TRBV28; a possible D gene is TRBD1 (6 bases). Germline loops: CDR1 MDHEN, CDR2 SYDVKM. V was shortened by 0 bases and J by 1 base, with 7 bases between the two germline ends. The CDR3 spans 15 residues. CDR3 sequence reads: CASSLWGQSYNEQFF. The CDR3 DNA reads TGTGCCAGCAGTTTATGGGGACAATCCTACAATGAGCAGTTCTTC.

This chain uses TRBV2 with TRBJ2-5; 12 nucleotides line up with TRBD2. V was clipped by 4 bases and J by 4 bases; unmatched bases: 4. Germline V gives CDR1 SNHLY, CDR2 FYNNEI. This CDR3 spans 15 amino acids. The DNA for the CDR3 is TGTGCCAGCAGTGCTAGCGGGAGGGTCACAGAGACCCAGTACTTC. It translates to CASSASGRVTETQYF.

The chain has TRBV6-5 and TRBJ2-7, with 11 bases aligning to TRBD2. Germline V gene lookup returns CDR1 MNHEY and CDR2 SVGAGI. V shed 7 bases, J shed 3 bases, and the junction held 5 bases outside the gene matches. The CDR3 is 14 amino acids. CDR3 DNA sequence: TGTGCCAGCACCGTAGCGGGAGGGGTCTACGAGCAGTACTTC. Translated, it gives CASTVAGGVYEQYF.

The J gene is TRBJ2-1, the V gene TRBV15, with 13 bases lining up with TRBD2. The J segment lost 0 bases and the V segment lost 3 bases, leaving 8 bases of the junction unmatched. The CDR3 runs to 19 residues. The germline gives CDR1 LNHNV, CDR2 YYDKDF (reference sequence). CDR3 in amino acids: CATSRGLAGTSISYNEQFF. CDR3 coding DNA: TGTGCCACCAGCAGGGGACTAGCGGGAACCTCTATCTCCTACAATGAGCAGTTCTTC.

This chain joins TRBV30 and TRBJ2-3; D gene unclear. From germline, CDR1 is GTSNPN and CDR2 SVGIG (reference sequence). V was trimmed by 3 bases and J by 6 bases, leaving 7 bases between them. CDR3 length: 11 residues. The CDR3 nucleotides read TGTGCCTGGAGCCCCCGGGATACGCAGTATTTT. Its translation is CAWSPRDTQYF.

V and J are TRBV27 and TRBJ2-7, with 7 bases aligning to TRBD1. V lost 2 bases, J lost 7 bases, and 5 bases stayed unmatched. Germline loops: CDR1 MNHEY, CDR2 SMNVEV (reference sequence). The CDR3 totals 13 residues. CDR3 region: CASSLGTAWEQYF. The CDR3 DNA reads TGTGCCAGCAGTTTAGGGACAGCTTGGGAGCAGTACTTC.

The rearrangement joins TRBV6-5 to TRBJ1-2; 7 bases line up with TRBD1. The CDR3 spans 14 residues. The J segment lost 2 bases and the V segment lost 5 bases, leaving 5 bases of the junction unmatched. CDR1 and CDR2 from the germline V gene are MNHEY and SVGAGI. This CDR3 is CASSQRRGNYGYTF. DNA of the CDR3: TGTGCCAGCAGTCAGCGCAGGGGGAACTATGGCTACACCTTC.

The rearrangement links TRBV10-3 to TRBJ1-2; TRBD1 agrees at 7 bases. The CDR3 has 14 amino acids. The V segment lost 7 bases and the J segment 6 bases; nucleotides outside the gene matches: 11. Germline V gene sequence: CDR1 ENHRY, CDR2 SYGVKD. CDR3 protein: CAITTGEGADGYTF. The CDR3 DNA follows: TGTGCCATCACCACCGGAGAGGGGGCGGATGGCTACACCTTC.

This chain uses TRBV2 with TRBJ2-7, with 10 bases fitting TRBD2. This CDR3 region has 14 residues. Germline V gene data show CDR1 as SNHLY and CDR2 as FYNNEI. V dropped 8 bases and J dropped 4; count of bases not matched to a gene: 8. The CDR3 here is CASGVAGGVYEQYF. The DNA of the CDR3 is TGTGCCAGCGGGGTAGCGGGAGGAGTGTACGAGCAGTACTTC.

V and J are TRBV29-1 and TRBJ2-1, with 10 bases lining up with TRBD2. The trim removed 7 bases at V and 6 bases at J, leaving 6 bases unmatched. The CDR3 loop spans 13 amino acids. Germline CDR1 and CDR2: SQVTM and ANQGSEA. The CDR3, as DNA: TGCAGCGGGGGACTAGCGACTATCAATGAGCAGTTCTTC. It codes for CSGGLATINEQFF.

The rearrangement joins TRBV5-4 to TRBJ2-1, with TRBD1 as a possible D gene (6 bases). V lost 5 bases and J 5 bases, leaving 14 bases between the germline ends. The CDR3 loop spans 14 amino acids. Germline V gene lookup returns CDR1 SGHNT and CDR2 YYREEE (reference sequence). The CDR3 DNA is TGTGCCAGCAGACCTGGACAGCGCGACAATGAGCAGTTCTTC. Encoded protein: CASRPGQRDNEQFF.

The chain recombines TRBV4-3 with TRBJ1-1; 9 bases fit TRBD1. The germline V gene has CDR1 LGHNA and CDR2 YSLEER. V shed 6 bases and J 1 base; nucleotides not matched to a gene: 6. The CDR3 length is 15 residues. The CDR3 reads CASRAGTGKNTEAFF. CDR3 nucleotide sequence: TGCGCCAGCAGGGCGGGGACAGGGAAGAACACTGAAGCTTTCTTT.